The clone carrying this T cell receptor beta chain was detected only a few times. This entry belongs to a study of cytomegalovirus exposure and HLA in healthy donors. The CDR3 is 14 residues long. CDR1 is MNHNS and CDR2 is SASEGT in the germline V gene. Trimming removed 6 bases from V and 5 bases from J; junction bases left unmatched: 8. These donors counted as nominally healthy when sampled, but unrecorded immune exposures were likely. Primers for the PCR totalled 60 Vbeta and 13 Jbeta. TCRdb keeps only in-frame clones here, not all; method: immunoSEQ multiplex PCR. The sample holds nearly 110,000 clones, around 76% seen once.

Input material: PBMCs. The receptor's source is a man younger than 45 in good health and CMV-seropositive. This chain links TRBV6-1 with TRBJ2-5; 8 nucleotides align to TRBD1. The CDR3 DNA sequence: TGTGCCAGCAGGACAGGGGATCGATTTGAGACCCAGTACTTC. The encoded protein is CASRTGDRFETQYF.